Here is one TCR beta chain with its context. Its antigen is currently unknown. One end of the junction is discordant with germline, which a read error may explain. Both 60 Vbeta primers and 13 Jbeta primers went into the PCR. The method was immunoSEQ multiplex PCR; TCRdb's version includes in-frame clones alone and lacks a portion of them. The sample lists more than 110,000 clones, about 75% seen once, with roughly 7.3% in the top ten. The sample originates from a study of cytomegalovirus exposure and HLA in healthy donors. Regarding the study as a whole: Later analysis found that TCR beta chains associated with HLA were more clonally expanded than other, equally common chains. Some V segments, TRBV6-2 and TRBV6-3 among them, were indistinguishable and were therefore excluded.

Germline V gives CDR1 MNHEY, CDR2 SMNVEV (reference sequence). The CDR3 loop spans 13 amino acids. This clonotype was sampled from a man aged 25 to 40 in good health and CMV-seronegative. The chain carries TRBV27 and TRBJ2-6; a weak D match, TRBD1 (5 bases). The sequenced sample consisted of PBMCs. CDR3 sequence: CASRNSGANGLTF. The CDR3 bases are TGTGCCAGCAGGAATTCTGGGGCCAACGGCCTGACTTTC.